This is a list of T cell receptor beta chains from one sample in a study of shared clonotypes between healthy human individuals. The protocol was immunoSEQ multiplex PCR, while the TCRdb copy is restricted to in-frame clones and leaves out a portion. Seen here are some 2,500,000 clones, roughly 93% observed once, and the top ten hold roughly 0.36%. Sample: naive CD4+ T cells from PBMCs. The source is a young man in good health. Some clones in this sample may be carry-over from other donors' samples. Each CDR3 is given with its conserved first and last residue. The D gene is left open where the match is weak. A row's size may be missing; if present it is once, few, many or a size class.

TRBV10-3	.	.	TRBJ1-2	TGTGCCATCAGCGGGGACACCCGGGATGGCTACACCTTC	CAISGDTRDGYTF
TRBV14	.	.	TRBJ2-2	TGTGCCAGCAGCGCTCAGTTGGGAACCGGGGAGCTGTTTTTT	CASSAQLGTGELFF
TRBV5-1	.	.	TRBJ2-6	TGCGCCAGCAGCTTGGAGAAGGGGAGGGCCAACGTCCTGACTTTC	CASSLEKGRANVLTF
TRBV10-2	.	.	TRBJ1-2	TGCGCCAGCAGTGCTGGGGCTCGTGATGGCTACACCTTC	CASSAGARDGYTF
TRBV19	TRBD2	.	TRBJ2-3	TGTGCCTGCTCCCCGGGACTAGCGGGAGGAGACAGTACGCAGTATTTT	CACSPGLAGGDSTQYF
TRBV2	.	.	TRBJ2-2	TGTGCCAGCAGTGAAGCGCCATTGGTCGGGGAGCTGTTTTTT	CASSEAPLVGELFF
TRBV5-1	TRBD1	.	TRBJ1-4	TGCGCCAGCAGGGAACAGGGGGTTAATGAAAAACTGTTTTTT	CASREQGVNEKLFF
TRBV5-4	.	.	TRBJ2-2	TGTGCCAGCAGCTTTCTGGTCGGCGGGGAGCTGTTTTTT	CASSFLVGGELFF
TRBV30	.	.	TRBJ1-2	TGTGCCTGGAAGTTTCGGGCCTATGGCTACACCTTC	CAWKFRAYGYTF
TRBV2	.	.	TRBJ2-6	TGTGCCAGCAGTGATGGTTTCGGTGTGTCGGGATGGGGGCGTAGGGCCAACGTCCTGACTTTC	CASSDGFGVSGWGRRANVLTF
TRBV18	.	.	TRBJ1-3	TGTGCCAGCTCACCATTGGTGACACGGACCTCTGGAAACACCATATATTTT	CASSPLVTRTSGNTIYF
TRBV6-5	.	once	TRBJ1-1	TGTGCCAGCAGGCGGATCGACCCGAACACTGAAGCTTTCTTT	CASRRIDPNTEAFF
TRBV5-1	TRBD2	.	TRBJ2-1	TGCGCCAGCAGCAGTAGCGGGAGACGGCTTAATGAGCAGTTCTTC	CASSSSGRRLNEQFF
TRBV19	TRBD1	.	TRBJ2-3	TGTGCCAGTAGGAGGGACAGGGGTGGGACAGATACGCAGTATTTT	CASRRDRGGTDTQYF
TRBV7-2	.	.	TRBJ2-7	TGTGCCAGCAGCACTCAGGACGGTCCCTACGAGCAGTACTTC	CASSTQDGPYEQYF
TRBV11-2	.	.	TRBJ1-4	TGTGCCAGCAGACATATGTATGATGAAAAACTGTTTTTT	CASRHMYDEKLFF
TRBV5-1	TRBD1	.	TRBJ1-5	TGCGCCAGCAGACCCCCCGGGACAGCTTATAGCAATCAGCCCCAGCATTTT	CASRPPGTAYSNQPQHF
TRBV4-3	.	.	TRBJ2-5	TGCGCCAGCAGCCAAGATCTTCGAGAGACCCAGTACTTC	CASSQDLRETQYF
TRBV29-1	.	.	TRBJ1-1	TGCAGCGTTGAGAGACGATTGAACACTGAAGCTTTCTTT	CSVERRLNTEAFF
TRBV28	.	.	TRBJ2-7	TGTGCCAGCAGTCCCCCGGACAGATTTACCTACGAGCAGTACTTC	CASSPPDRFTYEQYF
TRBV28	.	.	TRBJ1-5	TGTGCCAGCAGATCTCGAAGGGCGGGGGTAGGGAATCAGCCCCAGCATTTT	CASRSRRAGVGNQPQHF
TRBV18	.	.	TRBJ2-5	TGTGCCAGCTCACCCAGATTGCAAGAGACCCAGTACTTC	CASSPRLQETQYF
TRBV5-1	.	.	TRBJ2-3	TGCGCCAGCAGGCCGGGGGTCGTCGCAGATACGCAGTATTTT	CASRPGVVADTQYF
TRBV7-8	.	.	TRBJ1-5	TGTGCCAGCAGCTTAGAAGTAGCTGCCAATCAGCCCCAGCATTTT	CASSLEVAANQPQHF
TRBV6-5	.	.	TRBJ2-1	TGTGCCAGCAGCGCCCCGGGAAACATGGGTGAGCAGTTCTTC	CASSAPGNMGEQFF
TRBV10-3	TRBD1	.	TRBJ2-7	TGTGCCATCAGCTGGACAGGGTCAACCTACGAGCAGTACTTC	CAISWTGSTYEQYF
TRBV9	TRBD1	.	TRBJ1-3	TGTGCCAGCAGCGGGACAGGGACTGGAAACACCATATATTTT	CASSGTGTGNTIYF
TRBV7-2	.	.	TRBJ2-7	TGTGCCAGCAGCTCGTCCTGGCTGGCCTACGAGCAGTACTTC	CASSSSWLAYEQYF
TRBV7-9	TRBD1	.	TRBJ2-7	TGTGCCAGCGGCATAACAGGGGGCGCGTTGACCTACGAGCAGTACTTC	CASGITGGALTYEQYF